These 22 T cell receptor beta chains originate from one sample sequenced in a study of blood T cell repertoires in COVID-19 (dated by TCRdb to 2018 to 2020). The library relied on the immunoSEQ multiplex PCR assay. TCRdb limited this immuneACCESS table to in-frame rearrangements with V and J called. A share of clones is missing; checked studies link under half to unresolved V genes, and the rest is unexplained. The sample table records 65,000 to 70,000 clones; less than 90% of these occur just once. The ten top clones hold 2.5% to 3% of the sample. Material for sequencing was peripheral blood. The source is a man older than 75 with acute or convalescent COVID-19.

CDR3 loop: CASSISSIMSTEAFF. The CDR3, as DNA: TGCGCCAGCAGCATATCATCGATTATGAGCACTGAAGCTTTCTTT. The chain joins TRBV5-1 to TRBJ1-1; D is unclear. The CDR3 extends over 15 amino acids. The V end was cut by 4 bases, the J end by 4 bases, with 17 bases between. Per the germline V gene, CDR1 is SGHRS and CDR2 is YFSETQ.

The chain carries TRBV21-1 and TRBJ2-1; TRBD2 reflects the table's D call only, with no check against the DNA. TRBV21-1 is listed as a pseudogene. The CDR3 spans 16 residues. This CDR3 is CASSGPSKKEDNEQFF. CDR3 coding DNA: TGTGCCAGCAGCGGCCCCTCGAAAAAGGAGGACAATGAGCAGTTCTTC.

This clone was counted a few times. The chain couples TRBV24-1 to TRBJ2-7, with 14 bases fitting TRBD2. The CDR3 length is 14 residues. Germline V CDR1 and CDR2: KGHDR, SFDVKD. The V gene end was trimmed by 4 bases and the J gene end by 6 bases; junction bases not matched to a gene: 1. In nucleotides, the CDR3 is TGTGCCACCAGTGAGGGACTAGCGGGAGTCGAGCAGTACTTC. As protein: CATSEGLAGVEQYF.

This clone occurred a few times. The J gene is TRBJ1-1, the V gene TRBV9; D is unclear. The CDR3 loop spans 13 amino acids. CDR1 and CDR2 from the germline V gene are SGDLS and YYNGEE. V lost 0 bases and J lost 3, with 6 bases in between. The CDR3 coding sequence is TGTGCCAGCAGCGTAGGCCCGGACACTGAAGCTTTCTTT. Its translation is CASSVGPDTEAFF.

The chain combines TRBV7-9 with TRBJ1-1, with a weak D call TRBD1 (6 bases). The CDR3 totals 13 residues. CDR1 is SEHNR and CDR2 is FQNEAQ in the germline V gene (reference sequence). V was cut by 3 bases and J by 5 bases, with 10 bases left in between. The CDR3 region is CASSFGGTTEAFF. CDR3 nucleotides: TGTGCCAGCAGCTTTGGGGGCACGACTGAAGCTTTCTTT.

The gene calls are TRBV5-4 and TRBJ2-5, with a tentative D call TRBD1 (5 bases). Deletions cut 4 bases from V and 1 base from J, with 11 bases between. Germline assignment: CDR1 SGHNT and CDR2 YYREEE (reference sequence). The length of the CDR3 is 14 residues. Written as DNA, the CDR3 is TGTGCCAGCAGCGAAAAGACAGCCCAAGAGACCCAGTACTTC. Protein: CASSEKTAQETQYF.

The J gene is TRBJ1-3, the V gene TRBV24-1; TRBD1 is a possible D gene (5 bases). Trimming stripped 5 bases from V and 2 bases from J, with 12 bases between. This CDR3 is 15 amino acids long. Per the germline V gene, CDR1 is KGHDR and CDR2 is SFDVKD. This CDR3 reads CATSGGTDAGNTIYF. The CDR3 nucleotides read TGTGCCACCAGTGGTGGGACTGACGCTGGAAACACCATATATTTT.

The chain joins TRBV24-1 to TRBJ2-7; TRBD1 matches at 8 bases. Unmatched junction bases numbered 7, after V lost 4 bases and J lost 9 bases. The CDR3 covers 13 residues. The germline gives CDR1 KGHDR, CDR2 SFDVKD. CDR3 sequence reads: CATSDVDRGWQYF. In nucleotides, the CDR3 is TGTGCCACCAGTGACGTAGACAGGGGATGGCAGTACTTC.

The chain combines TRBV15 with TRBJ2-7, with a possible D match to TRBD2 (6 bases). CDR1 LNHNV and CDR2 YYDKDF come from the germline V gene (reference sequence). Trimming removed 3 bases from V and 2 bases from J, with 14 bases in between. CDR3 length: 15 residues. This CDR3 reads CATSREGPGAYEQYF. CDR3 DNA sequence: TGTGCCACCAGCAGGGAGGGGCCGGGGGCCTACGAGCAGTACTTC.

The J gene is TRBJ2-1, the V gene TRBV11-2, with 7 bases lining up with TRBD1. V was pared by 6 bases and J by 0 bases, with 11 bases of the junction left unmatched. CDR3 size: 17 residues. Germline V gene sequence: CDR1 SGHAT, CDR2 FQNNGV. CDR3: CASRRDVDRSSYNEQFF. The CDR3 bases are TGTGCCAGCAGACGTGATGTGGACAGGAGCTCCTACAATGAGCAGTTCTTC.

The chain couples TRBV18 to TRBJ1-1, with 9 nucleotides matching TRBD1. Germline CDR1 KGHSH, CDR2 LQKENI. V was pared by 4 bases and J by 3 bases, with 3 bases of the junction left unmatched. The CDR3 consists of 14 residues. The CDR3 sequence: CASSLRTGDTEAFF. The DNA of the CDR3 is TGTGCCAGCTCACTTAGGACAGGGGACACTGAAGCTTTCTTT.

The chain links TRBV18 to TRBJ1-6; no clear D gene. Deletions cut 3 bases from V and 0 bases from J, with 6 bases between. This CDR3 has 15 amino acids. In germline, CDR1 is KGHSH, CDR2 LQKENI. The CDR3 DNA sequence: TGTGCCAGCTCACCGGGGAGCTCCTATAATTCACCCCTCCACTTT. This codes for CASSPGSSYNSPLHF.

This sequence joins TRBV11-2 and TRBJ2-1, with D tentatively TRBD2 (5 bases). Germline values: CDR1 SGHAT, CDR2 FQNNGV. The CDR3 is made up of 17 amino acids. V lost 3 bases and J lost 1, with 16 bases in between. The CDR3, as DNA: TGTGCCAGCAGCTTGACGGCGGGTCTTCCTTCCTACAATGAGCAGTTCTTC. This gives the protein CASSLTAGLPSYNEQFF.

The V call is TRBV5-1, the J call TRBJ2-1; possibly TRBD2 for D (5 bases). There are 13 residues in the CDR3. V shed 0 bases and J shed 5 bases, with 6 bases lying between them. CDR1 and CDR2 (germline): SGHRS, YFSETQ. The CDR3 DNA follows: TGCGCCAGCAGCTTGGGGAGGAACAATGAGCAGTTCTTC. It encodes CASSLGRNNEQFF.

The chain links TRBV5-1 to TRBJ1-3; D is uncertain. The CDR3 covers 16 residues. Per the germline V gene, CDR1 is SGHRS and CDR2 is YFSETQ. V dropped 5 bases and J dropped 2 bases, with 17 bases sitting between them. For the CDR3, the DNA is TGCGCCAGCAGTCCTTTTAGTAGCACCACTGGAAACACCATATATTTT. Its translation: CASSPFSSTTGNTIYF.

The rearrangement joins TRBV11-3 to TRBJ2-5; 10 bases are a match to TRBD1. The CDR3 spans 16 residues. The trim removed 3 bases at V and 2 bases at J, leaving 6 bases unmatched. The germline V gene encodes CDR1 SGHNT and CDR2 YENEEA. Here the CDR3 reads CASSFHRTGGQETQYF. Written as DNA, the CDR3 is TGTGCCAGCAGCTTTCACCGGACAGGGGGGCAAGAGACCCAGTACTTC.

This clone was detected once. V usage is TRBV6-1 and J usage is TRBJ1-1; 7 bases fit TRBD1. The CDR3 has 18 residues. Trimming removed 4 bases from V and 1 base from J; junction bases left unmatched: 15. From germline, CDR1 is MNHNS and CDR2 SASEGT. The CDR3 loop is CASSATGGQPTPNTEAFF. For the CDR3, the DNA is TGTGCCAGCAGTGCTACTGGGGGACAGCCGACCCCGAACACTGAAGCTTTCTTT.

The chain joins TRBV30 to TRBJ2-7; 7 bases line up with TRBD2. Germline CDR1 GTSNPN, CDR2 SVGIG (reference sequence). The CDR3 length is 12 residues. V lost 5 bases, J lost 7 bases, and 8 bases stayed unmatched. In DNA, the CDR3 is TGTGCCTGGCAGCCGGGAGCGGGGGAGCAGTACTTC. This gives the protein CAWQPGAGEQYF.

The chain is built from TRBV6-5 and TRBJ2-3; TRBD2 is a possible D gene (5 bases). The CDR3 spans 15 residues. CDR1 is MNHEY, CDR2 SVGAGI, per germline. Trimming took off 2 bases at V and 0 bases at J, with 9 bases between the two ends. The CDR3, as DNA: TGTGCCAGCAGTTACGAGGGTAGGAGCACAGATACGCAGTATTTT. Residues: CASSYEGRSTDTQYF.

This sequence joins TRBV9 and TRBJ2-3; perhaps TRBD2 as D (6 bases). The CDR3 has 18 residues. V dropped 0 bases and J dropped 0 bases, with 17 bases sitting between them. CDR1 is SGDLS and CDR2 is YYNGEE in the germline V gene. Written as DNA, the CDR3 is TGTGCCAGCAGCGTAGCCCCTACTGGAGGGACTAGCACAGATACGCAGTATTTT. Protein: CASSVAPTGGTSTDTQYF.

The chain's CDR3 is CASSDLGQNYEQYF. The CDR3 DNA reads TGCGCCAGCAGTGACTTGGGGCAGAACTACGAGCAGTACTTC. The chain carries TRBV10-2 and TRBJ2-7; possible D gene TRBD1, 5 bases. Trimming cost V 3 bases and J 3 bases, with 12 bases left between them. Per the germline V gene, CDR1 is WSHSY and CDR2 is SAAADI. The length of the CDR3 is 14 residues.

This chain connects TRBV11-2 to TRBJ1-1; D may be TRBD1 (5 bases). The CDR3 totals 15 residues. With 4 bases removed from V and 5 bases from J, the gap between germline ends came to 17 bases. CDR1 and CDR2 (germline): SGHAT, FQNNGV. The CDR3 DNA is TGTGCCAGCAGCTCAATGCGGGGGGTTAGGACTGAAGCTTTCTTT. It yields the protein CASSSMRGVRTEAFF.